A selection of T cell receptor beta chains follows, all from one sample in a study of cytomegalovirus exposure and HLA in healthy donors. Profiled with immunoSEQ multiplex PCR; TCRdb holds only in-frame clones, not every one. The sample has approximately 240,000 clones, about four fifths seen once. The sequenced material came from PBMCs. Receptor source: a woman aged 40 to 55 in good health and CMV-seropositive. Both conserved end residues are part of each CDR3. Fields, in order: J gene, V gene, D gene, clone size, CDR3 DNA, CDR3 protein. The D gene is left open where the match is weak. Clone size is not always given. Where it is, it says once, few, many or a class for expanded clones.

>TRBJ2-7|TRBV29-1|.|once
TGCAGCGTTGAAGGGATGGAGGGCTACGAGCAGTACTTC
CSVEGMEGYEQYF
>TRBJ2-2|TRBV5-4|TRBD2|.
TGTGCCAGCAGAGCGGGGGGGACATCGAACACCGGGGAGCTGTTTTTT
CASRAGGTSNTGELFF
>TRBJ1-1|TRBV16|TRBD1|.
TGTGCCAGCAGCCAATCTGGGACAGCCAATTGGGGGGTACAGAACACTGAAGCTTTCTTT
CASSQSGTANWGVQNTEAFF
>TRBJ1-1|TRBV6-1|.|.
TGTGCCAGCAGTCGGGCTGAAGCTTTCTTT
CASSRAEAFF
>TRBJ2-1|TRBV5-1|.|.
TGCGCCAGCAGCTTTCTTGGGGGCGAGCAGTTCTTC
CASSFLGGEQFF
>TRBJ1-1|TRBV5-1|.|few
TGCGCCAGCAGCTTGTCCTTGACAGATGTGAACACTGAAGCTTTCTTT
CASSLSLTDVNTEAFF
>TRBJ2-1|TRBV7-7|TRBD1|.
TGTGCCAGCAGCTTAGATACAGGGGTGAACAATGAGCAGTTCTTC
CASSLDTGVNNEQFF
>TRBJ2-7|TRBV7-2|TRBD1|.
TGTGCCAGCAGCTCAGGGGGACAGGGTGCCGACGAGCAGTACTTC
CASSSGGQGADEQYF
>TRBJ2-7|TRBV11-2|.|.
TGTGCCAGCAGCCCCCGGGGGGGACAGTACGAGCAGTACTTC
CASSPRGGQYEQYF
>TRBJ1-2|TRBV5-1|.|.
TGCGCCAGCAGAACAGGCCCTAACTATGGCTACACCTTC
CASRTGPNYGYTF
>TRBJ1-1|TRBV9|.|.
TGTGCCAGCAGCGGGACGACGGGATTGAACACTGAAGCTTTCTTT
CASSGTTGLNTEAFF
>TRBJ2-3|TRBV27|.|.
TGTGCCAGCAGTTTATCGCCTAGCGCTGATACGCAGTATTTT
CASSLSPSADTQYF
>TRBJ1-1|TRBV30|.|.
TGTGCCTGGAGTACGGGACAAGTGAACACTGAAGCTTTCTTT
CAWSTGQVNTEAFF
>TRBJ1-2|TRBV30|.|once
TGTGCCTGGGCGGGAGGGGCTGGCTACACCTTC
CAWAGGAGYTF
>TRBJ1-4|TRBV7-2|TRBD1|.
TGTGCCAGCAGCGGGGGGACAGACCATGAAAAACTGTTTTTT
CASSGGTDHEKLFF
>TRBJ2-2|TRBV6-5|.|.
TGTGCCAGCAGGTTCGTGGGGCAGAACACCGGGGAGCTGTTTTTT
CASRFVGQNTGELFF
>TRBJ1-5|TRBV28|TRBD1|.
TGTGCCAGCAGTTTATTGGACAGGGCCCCTTCGTGGCCCCAGCATTTT
CASSLLDRAPSWPQHF
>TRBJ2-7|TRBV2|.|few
TGTGCCAGCAGTGAAGGAGGCAGTTTCTACGAGCAGTACTTC
CASSEGGSFYEQYF
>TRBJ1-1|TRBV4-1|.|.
TGCGCCAGCAGCCTTGAGTTGAACACTGAAGCTTTCTTT
CASSLELNTEAFF
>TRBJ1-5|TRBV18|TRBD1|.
TGTGCCAGCTCACCCAGCACCGGGACAGGGGGCAATCAGCCCCAGCATTTT
CASSPSTGTGGNQPQHF
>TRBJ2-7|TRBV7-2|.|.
TGTGCCAGCAGCTTAGGCATAAACAGCCTTTACGAGCAGTACTTC
CASSLGINSLYEQYF
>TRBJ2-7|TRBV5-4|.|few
TGTGCCAGCAGCCCCTTAACTAGCAACGAGCAGTACTTC
CASSPLTSNEQYF
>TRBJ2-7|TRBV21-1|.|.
TGTGCCAGCAGCGAGGGACTAGCGGCCATCAACTACGAGCAGTACTTC
CASSEGLAAINYEQYF
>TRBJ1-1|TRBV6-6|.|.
TGTGCCAGCACTAGGGCGGGGGGGGACACTGAAGCTTTCTTT
CASTRAGGDTEAFF
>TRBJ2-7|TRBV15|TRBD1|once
TGTGCCACCAGCAGAGACCGGGACAGGGGAGAGGGCGAGCAGTACTTC
CATSRDRDRGEGEQYF